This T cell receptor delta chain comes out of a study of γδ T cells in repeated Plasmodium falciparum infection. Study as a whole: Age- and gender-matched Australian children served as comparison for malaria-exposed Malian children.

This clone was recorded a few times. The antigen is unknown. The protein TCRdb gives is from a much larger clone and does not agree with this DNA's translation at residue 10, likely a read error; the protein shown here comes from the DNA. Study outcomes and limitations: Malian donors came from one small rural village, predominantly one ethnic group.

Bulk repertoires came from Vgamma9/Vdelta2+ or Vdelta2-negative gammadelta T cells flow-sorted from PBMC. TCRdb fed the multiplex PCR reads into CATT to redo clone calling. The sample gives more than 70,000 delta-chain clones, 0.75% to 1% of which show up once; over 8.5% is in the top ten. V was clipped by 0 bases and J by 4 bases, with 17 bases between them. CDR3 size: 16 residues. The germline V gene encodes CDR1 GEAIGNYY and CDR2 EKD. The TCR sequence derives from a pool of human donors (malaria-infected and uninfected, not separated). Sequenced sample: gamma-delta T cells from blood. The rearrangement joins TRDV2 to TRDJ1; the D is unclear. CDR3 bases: TGTGCCTGTGACACCGTATCCCGTACTAGAGACGATAAACTCATCTTT. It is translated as CACDTVSRTRDDKLIF.